This is a list of T cell receptor beta chains from one sample in a study of blood T cell repertoires in COVID-19. Assay: immunoSEQ multiplex PCR; the TCRdb copy retains only in-frame clones and omits some. The sample yields under 200,000 clones, more than 60% seen once. The material sequenced was peripheral blood. All receptors derive from a man in his sixties with acute or convalescent COVID-19. Both conserved end residues are part of each CDR3. Fields, in order: D gene, clone size, J gene, V gene, CDR3 DNA, CDR3 protein. D genes are given only for firm matches. Size is omitted from some rows. Given values are once, few, many or a class for expanded clones.

d_gene: NA; abundance: NA; j_gene: TRBJ1-5; v_gene: TRBV5-1; CDR3nt: TGCGCCAGCAGCCGGATGGGGGGGGGCGATCAGCCCCAGCATTTT; CDR3aa: CASSRMGGGDQPQHF
d_gene: TRBD2; abundance: NA; j_gene: TRBJ2-7; v_gene: TRBV6-5; CDR3nt: TGTGCCAGCCGGGGGGGGGAATCCTACGAGCAGTACTTC; CDR3aa: CASRGGESYEQYF
d_gene: NA; abundance: NA; j_gene: TRBJ2-5; v_gene: TRBV11-2; CDR3nt: TGTGCCAGCAGCTTAGGGGCGGGGGCTGGAGAGACCCAGTACTTC; CDR3aa: CASSLGAGAGETQYF
d_gene: TRBD1; abundance: NA; j_gene: TRBJ2-7; v_gene: TRBV7-9; CDR3nt: TGTGCCAGCAGCGGCGGACAGGGCTACTCCTACGAGCAGTACTTC; CDR3aa: CASSGGQGYSYEQYF
d_gene: NA; abundance: NA; j_gene: TRBJ2-2; v_gene: TRBV6-5; CDR3nt: TGTGCCAGCCGGACAGCGAGCACCGGGGAGCTGTTTTTT; CDR3aa: CASRTASTGELFF
d_gene: TRBD1; abundance: few; j_gene: TRBJ2-1; v_gene: TRBV24-1; CDR3nt: TGTGCCACCAGTGATCCCGGGACAGCTACTCACTCCTACAATGAGCAGTTCTTC; CDR3aa: CATSDPGTATHSYNEQFF
d_gene: NA; abundance: NA; j_gene: TRBJ1-1; v_gene: TRBV3-1/TRBV3-2; CDR3nt: TGTGCCAGCAGAGAGAAGACTGAAGCTTTCTTT; CDR3aa: CASREKTEAFF
d_gene: NA; abundance: NA; j_gene: TRBJ1-5; v_gene: TRBV6-5; CDR3nt: TGTGCCAGCAGTTACAAGGACAACCATAGCAATCAGCCCCAGCATTTT; CDR3aa: CASSYKDNHSNQPQHF
d_gene: TRBD1; abundance: NA; j_gene: TRBJ1-2; v_gene: TRBV5-1; CDR3nt: TGCGCCAGCAGCCCTGCGGACAGGTTCAGCTATGGCTACACCTTC; CDR3aa: CASSPADRFSYGYTF
d_gene: TRBD2; abundance: NA; j_gene: TRBJ2-1; v_gene: TRBV5-8; CDR3nt: TGTGCCAGCAGCTTGGATTACCGGACTAGTTACAATGAGCAGTTCTTC; CDR3aa: CASSLDYRTSYNEQFF
d_gene: TRBD2; abundance: NA; j_gene: TRBJ2-5; v_gene: TRBV5-1; CDR3nt: TGCGCCAGCAGCCTGACGGGAGGTTCCCAAGAGACCCAGTACTTC; CDR3aa: CASSLTGGSQETQYF
d_gene: TRBD2; abundance: NA; j_gene: TRBJ2-7; v_gene: TRBV7-9; CDR3nt: TGTGCCAGCAGCTTAATACGCGCAGGGCGGGGGTCCTACGAGCAGTACTTC; CDR3aa: CASSLIRAGRGSYEQYF
d_gene: NA; abundance: NA; j_gene: TRBJ2-3; v_gene: TRBV27; CDR3nt: TGTGCCAGCAGTGCCCGGGACTCCAGTCAAGGAACAGATACGCAGTATTTT; CDR3aa: CASSARDSSQGTDTQYF